These 30 T cell receptor beta chains were sequenced from one sample in a study of blood T cell repertoires in COVID-19. Here immunoSEQ multiplex PCR was the method, and the copy in TCRdb shows in-frame clones only, minus some. Here the sample spans about 81,000 clones, almost 90% being singletons. The specimen sequenced was peripheral blood. The origin of the receptors is a woman aged 80 or older with acute or convalescent COVID-19.

In this sample, this clone turned up once. Other nucleotide sequences from this sample produce the same CDR3. The J gene is TRBJ2-1, the V gene TRBV5-1; 8 bases align to TRBD1. The CDR3 runs 15 residues. The germline V gene encodes CDR1 SGHRS and CDR2 YFSETQ. J was trimmed by 0 bases and V by 4 bases; bases with no gene match: 3. In DNA, the CDR3 is TGCGCCAGCAGCCTAGGACAGGGCTCCTACAATGAGCAGTTCTTC. Its translation is CASSLGQGSYNEQFF.

The rearrangement joins TRBV5-1 to TRBJ2-7; 9 bases are shared with TRBD1. J was trimmed by 5 bases and V by 3 bases; bases with no gene match: 6. This CDR3 has 14 amino acids. Germline CDR1 SGHRS, CDR2 YFSETQ. The CDR3 is CASSSNRGLNEQYF. CDR3 sequence (DNA): TGCGCCAGCAGCTCCAACAGGGGGCTTAACGAGCAGTACTTC. Full variable domain (rest looked up from reference TRBV5-1 and TRBJ2-7): KAGVTQTPRYLIKTRGQQVTLSCSPISGHRSVSWYQQTPGQGLQFLFEYFSETQRNKGNFPGRFSGRQFSNSRSEMNVSTLELGDSALYLCASSSNRGLNEQYFGPGTRLTVT.

This chain uses TRBV11-3 with TRBJ2-3; tentative D call: TRBD1 (5 bases). V was cut by 5 bases and J by 1 base, with 10 bases left in between. This CDR3 comprises 14 residues. CDR1 is SGHNT, CDR2 YENEEA, per germline. CDR3 nucleotides: TGTGCCAGCAGCATAGGCAGGGGCACAGATACGCAGTATTTT. Its protein product is CASSIGRGTDTQYF.

V usage is TRBV4-3 and J usage is TRBJ1-2; D remains ambiguous. Deletions cut 1 base from V and 4 bases from J, with 13 bases between. Germline loops: CDR1 LGHNA, CDR2 YSLEER. There are 15 residues in the CDR3. The DNA of the CDR3 is TGCGCCAGCAGCCAAGCACTAGGACCTTCCTATGGCTACACCTTC. It encodes CASSQALGPSYGYTF.

The J gene is TRBJ1-3, the V gene TRBV3-1 (or the pseudogene TRBV3-2); D uncertain. V lost 1 base to trimming and J lost 0 bases, with 10 bases between them. Germline V gene sequence: CDR1 LGHDT, CDR2 YNNKEL (reference sequence). The CDR3 has 16 residues. The CDR3: CASSQGGQVSGNTIYF. CDR3 coding DNA: TGTGCCAGCAGCCAAGGTGGGCAGGTCTCTGGAAACACCATATATTTT.

This chain joins TRBV7-2 and TRBJ2-7; TRBD1 matches 7 bases. The junction had 9 bases not matched to a gene; V was cut back by 4 bases and J by 6 bases. CDR1 is SGHTA and CDR2 is FQGNSA in the germline V gene. CDR3 length: 14 amino acids. DNA of the CDR3: TGTGCCAGCAGCTCTCCAAACAGGGGATCCGAGCAGTACTTC. Its translation: CASSSPNRGSEQYF.

The rearrangement uses TRBV9 and TRBJ2-7; 8 nucleotides line up with TRBD2. The CDR3 is 15 amino acids. Germline V gives CDR1 SGDLS, CDR2 YYNGEE. V was clipped by 0 bases and J by 4 bases; unmatched bases: 6. CDR3 sequence: CASSVGLAGMYEQYF. As DNA, the CDR3 is TGTGCCAGCAGCGTAGGGCTAGCGGGCATGTACGAGCAGTACTTC.

Here the CDR3 DNA reads TGTGCCAGCAGCCAAGGGGGCAGGGGAACTGAAGCTTTCTTT. Its translation is CASSQGGRGTEAFF. This sequence joins TRBV14 and TRBJ1-1, with a weak D call TRBD1 (6 bases). The V and J ends lost 1 base and 5 bases respectively, with 11 bases between them. The germline V gene encodes CDR1 SGHDN and CDR2 FVKESK. The CDR3 loop spans 14 amino acids.

This rearrangement joins TRBV18 to TRBJ1-1; 8 bases fit TRBD1. The ends lost 4 bases at V and 1 base at J; junction bases unmatched: 8. The CDR3 extends over 16 amino acids. The germline CDR1 and CDR2 sequences are KGHSH and LQKENI. CDR3 nucleotide sequence: TGTGCCAGCTCACGTCGACAGGGGACCTCGAACACTGAAGCTTTCTTT. The encoded protein is CASSRRQGTSNTEAFF.

The rearrangement uses TRBV28 and TRBJ2-3; TRBD2 matches at 13 bases. Trimming took 6 bases from V and 11 from J; bases not matched to a gene: 11. Germline V CDR1 and CDR2: MDHEN, SYDVKM. CDR3 length: 15 amino acids. The CDR3 bases are TGTGCCAGCAGCACCACTAGCGGGAGGGCCCAGGAGCAGTATTTT. Its protein is CASSTTSGRAQEQYF. Drawing the rest from reference TRBV28 and TRBJ2-3, the complete variable domain is DVKVTQSSRYLVKRTGEKVFLECVQDMDHENMFWYRQDPGLGLRLIYFSYDVKMKEKGDIPEGYSVSREKKERFSLILESASTNQTSMYLCASSTTSGRAQEQYFGPGTRLTVL.

The genes are TRBV3-1 (or the pseudogene TRBV3-2) and TRBJ2-1; D may be TRBD2 (6 bases). The CDR3 is 15 amino acids. Germline V gene lookup returns CDR1 LGHDT and CDR2 YNNKEL (reference sequence). Trimming shortened V by 1 base and J by 6 bases, and 13 bases separated the two germline ends. In DNA form, the CDR3 reads TGTGCCAGCAGCCAAGGATGGGAGGCCCGCAATGAGCAGTTCTTC. Translation: CASSQGWEARNEQFF.

V gene TRBV25-1 combines with J gene TRBJ2-3, with D perhaps TRBD2 (7 bases). The CDR3 consists of 17 residues. Germline loops: CDR1 MGHDK, CDR2 SYGVNS. Trimming pared 5 bases from V and 2 bases from J, leaving 20 bases between. The CDR3 loop is CASSIPSGGFLTDTQYF. Here the CDR3 DNA reads TGTGCCAGCAGTATACCCTCGGGGGGCTTCCTCACAGATACGCAGTATTTT.

The CDR3 sequence is CASSLKRDGHRTDTQYF. DNA of the CDR3: TGTGCCAGCAGCTTAAAGCGGGACGGTCACCGCACAGATACGCAGTATTTT. This chain joins TRBV7-9 and TRBJ2-3; 7 bases are shared with TRBD2. V trimming: 2 bases; J trimming: 1 base; junction bases outside the gene matches: 9. The CDR3 is 17 amino acids. Germline CDR1 is SEHNR and CDR2 is FQNEAQ (reference sequence).

This clone was observed a handful of times. The rearrangement joins TRBV7-9 to TRBJ1-1; D is uncertain. Trimming took off 5 bases at V and 1 base at J, with 11 bases between the two ends. CDR3 length: 14 residues. Germline CDR1 SEHNR, CDR2 FQNEAQ (reference sequence). The CDR3 DNA follows: TGTGCCAGCAGCCCGCCCACGGGGAACACTGAAGCTTTCTTT. Its translation is CASSPPTGNTEAFF.

V is TRBV6-5 and J is TRBJ2-1; 9 nucleotides match TRBD2. There are 13 residues in the CDR3. Germline trimming cut 8 bases from V and 6 bases from J; bases unmatched to any gene: 5. CDR1 MNHEY and CDR2 SVGAGI come from the germline V gene. CDR3 sequence: CASLLAGTNEQFF. The CDR3 coding sequence is TGTGCCAGCCTCCTAGCGGGAACCAATGAGCAGTTCTTC.

The chain uses TRBV7-3 and TRBJ1-1, with 8 bases that match TRBD1. The CDR3 spans 14 residues. Losses at the gene ends were 4 bases for V and 3 bases for J; bases not matched to a gene: 4. Germline lookup yields CDR1 SGHTA and CDR2 FQGTGA. CDR3 nucleotide sequence: TGTGCCAGCAGCTACAGGGGGGGAGACACTGAAGCTTTCTTT. Its translation is CASSYRGGDTEAFF.

The genes are TRBV19 and TRBJ1-1; unclear D gene. Trimming shortened V by 6 bases and J by 4 bases, and 12 bases separated the two germline ends. This CDR3 contains 13 residues. Per germline, CDR1 LNHDA and CDR2 SQIVND (reference sequence). The CDR3 DNA sequence: TGTGCCAGTAGCCCGGTAGGAGGCACTGAAGCTTTCTTT. Its translation: CASSPVGGTEAFF. The variable domain in full, completed from reference TRBV19 and TRBJ1-1, reads DGGITQSPKYLFRKEGQNVTLSCEQNLNHDAMYWYRQDPGQGLRLIYYSQIVNDFQKGDIAEGYSVSREKKESFPLTVTSAQKNPTAFYLCASSPVGGTEAFFGQGTRLTVV.

This clone showed up just once. CDR3 DNA sequence: TGTGCCACCAGTCCTGGACAGGGGGGGAGCACAGATACGCAGTATTTT. Protein sequence: CATSPGQGGSTDTQYF. This sequence joins TRBV24-1 and TRBJ2-3; 10 bases are shared with TRBD1. In germline, CDR1 is KGHDR, CDR2 SFDVKD. V lost 6 bases, J lost 0 bases, and 5 bases stayed unmatched. This CDR3 comprises 16 residues.

This CDR3 is CAIRETSTDTQYF. CDR3 DNA: TGTGCCATCAGAGAAACTAGCACAGATACGCAGTATTTT. The genes are TRBV10-3 and TRBJ2-3; no clear D gene. Per germline, CDR1 ENHRY and CDR2 SYGVKD. V gave up 6 bases and J gave up 0 bases, with 7 bases separating them. This CDR3 comprises 13 residues.

The chain couples TRBV12-3 or TRBV12-4 to TRBJ1-2; 9 nucleotides match TRBD1. This CDR3 has 13 residues. V shed 6 bases, J shed 6 bases, and the junction held 5 bases outside the gene matches. CDR3 bases: TGTGCCAGCAGCCGGGGACAGGGAAATGGCTACACCTTC. Residues: CASSRGQGNGYTF.

In this sample, this clone turned up once. The CDR3, as DNA: TGTGCCAGCCACAAGAGGGGAGGAACAGATACGCAGTATTTT. Protein product: CASHKRGGTDTQYF. This sequence joins TRBV6-6 and TRBJ2-3; tentative D call: TRBD2 (6 bases). The V gene's germline CDR1 is MNHNY and CDR2 SVGAGI (reference sequence). Between the trimmed V and J ends, which lost 8 bases and 3 bases, there was a span of 15 bases. This CDR3 has 14 residues.

This chain connects TRBV29-1 to TRBJ1-2, with 9 positions matching TRBD1. Germline lookup yields CDR1 SQVTM and CDR2 ANQGSEA. With 5 bases clipped from V and 4 bases from J, the junction kept 5 bases outside the gene matches. CDR3 length: 13 residues. This chain's CDR3 is CSVPGQGIYGYTF. CDR3 in DNA: TGCAGCGTTCCGGGACAGGGTATCTATGGCTACACCTTC.

This clone was observed once. V usage is TRBV18 and J usage is TRBJ2-6; a weak D match, TRBD1 (5 bases). V lost 5 bases and J 4 bases, leaving 12 bases between the germline ends. The length of the CDR3 is 15 residues. Germline V gene data show CDR1 as KGHSH and CDR2 as LQKENI. The CDR3 protein is CASSVTGSGANVLTF. The CDR3 DNA is TGTGCCAGCTCAGTAACAGGTAGCGGGGCCAACGTCCTGACTTTC.

This clone was found a few times. The chain carries TRBV11-2 and TRBJ1-6; possible D gene TRBD1, 6 bases. CDR3 length: 14 residues. V gave up 4 bases and J gave up 7 bases, with 11 bases separating them. Germline CDR1 is SGHAT and CDR2 is FQNNGV. The CDR3, as DNA: TGTGCCAGCAGCTGGGGGCAGGGAAATTCACCCCTCCACTTT. Protein sequence: CASSWGQGNSPLHF.

V and J are TRBV19 and TRBJ1-2; no definite D call. The CDR3 totals 15 residues. The V gene lost 3 bases and the J gene lost 0 bases, with 11 bases spanning the gap. The germline V gene has CDR1 LNHDA and CDR2 SQIVND (reference sequence). The CDR3 protein is CASSISHPTNYGYTF. Here the CDR3 DNA reads TGTGCCAGTAGTATTAGTCACCCCACTAACTATGGCTACACCTTC.

This sequence joins TRBV10-3 and TRBJ2-7, with D perhaps matching TRBD1 (5 bases). The length of the CDR3 is 15 residues. Trimming removed 2 bases at V and 1 base at J, with 12 bases between. Germline V gene lookup returns CDR1 ENHRY and CDR2 SYGVKD. Here the CDR3 reads CAISEPEQASYEQYF. CDR3 nucleotide sequence: TGTGCCATCAGTGAGCCCGAACAGGCGTCCTACGAGCAGTACTTC.

This rearrangement joins TRBV14 to TRBJ1-6; 7 bases match TRBD1. The germline CDR1 and CDR2 sequences are SGHDN and FVKESK. Trimming removed 8 bases from V and 7 bases from J; junction bases left unmatched: 2. The CDR3 spans 12 residues. The CDR3 DNA sequence: TGTGCCAGCGGGACAGCAAATTCACCCCTCCACTTT. Translating it yields CASGTANSPLHF.

V usage is TRBV7-2 and J usage is TRBJ2-5, with a possible D match to TRBD2 (5 bases). Trimming shortened V by 1 base and J by 7 bases, and 13 bases separated the two germline ends. CDR1 SGHTA and CDR2 FQGNSA come from the germline V gene. The CDR3 is 14 residues long. CDR3: CASSLEAARGTQYF. CDR3 nucleotide sequence: TGTGCCAGCAGCTTAGAAGCGGCCCGGGGGACCCAGTACTTC.

The rearrangement uses TRBV7-8 and TRBJ1-1; perhaps TRBD1 as D (5 bases). V lost 2 bases and J lost 5, with 12 bases in between. This CDR3 has 14 amino acids. Germline CDR1 and CDR2: SGHVS and FQNEAQ. The CDR3 sequence is CASSLPLGGTEAFF. The CDR3 DNA is TGTGCCAGCAGCTTACCACTCGGGGGGACTGAAGCTTTCTTT.

In its sample, this clone was seen once. The genes are TRBV5-1 and TRBJ1-4; TRBD1 aligns across 7 bases. With 4 bases clipped from V and 0 bases from J, the junction kept 6 bases outside the gene matches. This CDR3 has 16 amino acids. The germline CDR1 and CDR2 sequences are SGHRS and YFSETQ. The CDR3 DNA follows: TGCGCCAGCAGCGTGACAGGGTCGTCAACTAATGAAAAACTGTTTTTT. Residues: CASSVTGSSTNEKLFF.